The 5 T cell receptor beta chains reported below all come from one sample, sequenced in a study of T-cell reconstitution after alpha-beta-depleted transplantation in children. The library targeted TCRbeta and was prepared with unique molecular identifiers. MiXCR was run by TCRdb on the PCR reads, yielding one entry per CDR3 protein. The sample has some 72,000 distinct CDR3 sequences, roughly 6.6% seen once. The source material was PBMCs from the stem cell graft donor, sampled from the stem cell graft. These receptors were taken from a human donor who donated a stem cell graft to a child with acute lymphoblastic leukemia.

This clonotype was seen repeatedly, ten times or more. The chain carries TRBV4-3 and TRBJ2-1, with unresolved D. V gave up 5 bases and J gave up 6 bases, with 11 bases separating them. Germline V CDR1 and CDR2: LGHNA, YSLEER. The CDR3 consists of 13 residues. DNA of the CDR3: TGCGCCAGCAGCGACCACAGATTCAATGAGCAGTTCTTC. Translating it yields CASSDHRFNEQFF.

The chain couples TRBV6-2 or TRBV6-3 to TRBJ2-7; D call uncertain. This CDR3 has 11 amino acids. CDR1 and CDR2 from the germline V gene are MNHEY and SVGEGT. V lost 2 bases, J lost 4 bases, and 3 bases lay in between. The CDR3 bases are TGTGCCAGCAGTTACACTTACGAGCAGTACTTC. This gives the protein CASSYTYEQYF.

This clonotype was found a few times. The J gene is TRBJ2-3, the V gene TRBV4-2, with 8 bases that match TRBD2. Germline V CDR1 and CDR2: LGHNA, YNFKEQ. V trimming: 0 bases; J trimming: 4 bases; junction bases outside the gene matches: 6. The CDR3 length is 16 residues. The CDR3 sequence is CASSQEDASGSDTQYF. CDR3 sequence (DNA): TGTGCCAGCAGCCAAGAAGATGCTAGCGGGTCAGATACGCAGTATTTT.

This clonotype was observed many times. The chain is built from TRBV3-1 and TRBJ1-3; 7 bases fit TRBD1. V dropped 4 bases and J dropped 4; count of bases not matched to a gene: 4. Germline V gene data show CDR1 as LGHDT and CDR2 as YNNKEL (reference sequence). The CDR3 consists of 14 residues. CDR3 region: CASSRTGVGNTIYF. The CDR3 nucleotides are TGTGCCAGCAGCCGCACAGGGGTGGGAAACACCATATATTTT.

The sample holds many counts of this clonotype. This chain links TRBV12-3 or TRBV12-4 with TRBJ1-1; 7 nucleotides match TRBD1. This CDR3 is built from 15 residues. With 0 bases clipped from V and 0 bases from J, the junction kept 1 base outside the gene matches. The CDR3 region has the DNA TGTGCCAGCAGTTTAGCGGGACAGATGAACACTGAAGCTTTCTTT. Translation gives CASSLAGQMNTEAFF.